A single sample is the source of the 24 T cell receptor beta chains below, sequenced in a study of identical twins. TCRdb re-derived calls from the 5' RACE reads in MiXCR, one entry per CDR3 protein. This sample yields more than 650,000 distinct CDR3 sequences, of which roughly 6% are seen a single time; 1.5% to 2% belongs to the top ten. Sequencing input: naive T cells sorted from blood. These receptors came from a man between 18 and 35 years old in good health.

This clonotype was found many times. V usage is TRBV7-6 and J usage is TRBJ2-1; possible D gene TRBD2, 5 bases. The V gene lost 1 base and the J gene lost 5 bases, with 18 bases spanning the gap. Per the germline V gene, CDR1 is SGHVS and CDR2 is FNYEAQ. The CDR3 sequence is 17 residues long. CDR3 DNA sequence: TGTGCCAGCAGCTTAGTTGCGGGCCAACTCAAAAACAATGAGCAGTTCTTC. It yields the protein CASSLVAGQLKNNEQFF.

This clonotype turned up a few times. The V and J genes are TRBV10-3 and TRBJ2-7; D not resolved. The CDR3 consists of 15 residues. The ends were cut back, 3 bases at V and 2 bases at J, with 14 bases in the middle. The germline V gene has CDR1 ENHRY and CDR2 SYGVKD. The CDR3 protein is CAISDLTNNTYEQYF. The CDR3 bases are TGTGCCATCAGTGATTTGACCAACAATACCTACGAGCAGTACTTC.

This clonotype was counted ten times or more. J is TRBJ2-3 and V is TRBV12-3 or TRBV12-4; 12 nucleotides match TRBD1. Trimming at V came to 6 bases and at J to 3 bases, leaving 4 bases not matched to a gene. This CDR3 comprises 15 residues. Here the CDR3 reads CASSKGQGATDTQYF. As DNA, the CDR3 is TGTGCCAGCAGCAAGGGACAGGGGGCGACAGATACGCAGTATTTT.

The chain combines TRBV28 with TRBJ2-6; 8 nucleotides line up with TRBD1. Unmatched junction bases numbered 4, after V lost 6 bases and J lost 0 bases. The CDR3 runs 16 residues. Germline CDR1 MDHEN, CDR2 SYDVKM. CDR3 amino acids: CASRRQGSSGANVLTF. In nucleotides, the CDR3 is TGTGCCAGCAGACGACAGGGGAGCTCTGGGGCCAACGTCCTGACTTTC.

This clonotype was seen many times. The rearrangement links TRBV7-3 to TRBJ2-7; 7 bases agree with TRBD2. This CDR3 is 13 amino acids long. Per germline, CDR1 SGHTA and CDR2 FQGTGA. With V trimmed by 2 bases and J by 6 bases, 4 bases remained unmatched. The CDR3 reads CASSLGTNREQYF. In nucleotides, the CDR3 is TGTGCCAGCAGCTTAGGGACTAATCGCGAGCAGTACTTC. Based on the CDR3 plus reference TRBV7-3 and TRBJ2-7, the full variable domain is GAGVSQTPSNKVTEKGKYVELRCDPISGHTALYWYRQSLGQGPEFLIYFQGTGAADDSGLPNDRFFAVRPEGSVSTLKIQRTERGDSAVYLCASSLGTNREQYFGPGTRLTVT.

This clonotype was picked up a small number of times. The chain recombines TRBV11-2 with TRBJ2-2; no clear D. Looked up from germline, CDR1 is SGHAT and CDR2 is FQNNGV. This CDR3 is built from 11 residues. V was trimmed by 5 bases and J by 11 bases, leaving 9 bases between them. The CDR3 is CASSHNGELFF. CDR3 nucleotide sequence: TGTGCCAGCAGCCACAATGGCGAGCTGTTTTTT.

This clonotype was counted ten times or more. At one end the junction does not follow the germline gene, possibly because of a read error. This rearrangement joins TRBV12-3 or TRBV12-4 to TRBJ1-4, with D possibly TRBD1 on 5 matching bases. The CDR3 runs 15 residues. The CDR3 loop reads CASRLAGLGDEKLFF. The CDR3 DNA sequence: TGTGCCAGCAGATTAGCAGGGTTGGGGGATGAAAAACTGTTTTTT.

Ten or more counts support this clonotype. This rearrangement joins TRBV28 to TRBJ2-6; no definite D call. Trimming took off 6 bases at V and 4 bases at J, with 7 bases between the two ends. Germline V gene lookup returns CDR1 MDHEN and CDR2 SYDVKM. The CDR3 extends over 13 amino acids. In DNA form, the CDR3 reads TGTGCCAGCAGACAACCCGGGGCCAACGTCCTGACTTTC. Translating it yields CASRQPGANVLTF.

The chain combines TRBV4-3 with TRBJ1-4, with 8 bases aligning to TRBD1. The CDR3 runs to 15 residues. V lost 4 bases to trimming and J lost 5 bases; unmatched junction nucleotides: 6. Germline V gene lookup returns CDR1 LGHNA and CDR2 YSLEER. DNA of the CDR3: TGCGCCAGCAGCCGGTGGGGACAGGAGAATGAAAAACTGTTTTTT. Its protein product is CASSRWGQENEKLFF.

There are many counts of this clonotype. DNA for the CDR3: TGTGCTAGTGGTTTGGGACAGCTAGCGGGACAGGATGAGCAGTTCTTC. Translation: CASGLGQLAGQDEQFF. V gene TRBV12-5 combines with J gene TRBJ2-1; D is possibly TRBD2 (9 bases). There are 16 residues in the CDR3. Trimming shortened V by 1 base and J by 8 bases, and 18 bases separated the two germline ends. Germline V gene data show CDR1 as LGHNT and CDR2 as FRNRAP.

This chain connects TRBV7-2 to TRBJ2-3, with TRBD2 matching over 7 bases. Unmatched junction bases numbered 8, after V lost 4 bases and J lost 4 bases. The CDR3 covers 15 residues. Looked up from germline, CDR1 is SGHTA and CDR2 is FQGNSA. The CDR3 DNA reads TGTGCCAGCAGCTCCGGACTAGATTACCCAGATACGCAGTATTTT. Residues: CASSSGLDYPDTQYF.

This clonotype was seen repeatedly, ten times or more. The genes are TRBV29-1 and TRBJ2-3, with TRBD2 identical over 8 bases. V shed 6 bases and J 3 bases; nucleotides not matched to a gene: 14. CDR1 is SQVTM, CDR2 ANQGSEA, per germline. This CDR3 has 16 residues. CDR3 amino acids: CSVETRRGEWTDTQYF. DNA for the CDR3: TGCAGCGTCGAGACGCGGCGGGGGGAGTGGACAGATACGCAGTATTTT.

The chain couples TRBV19 to TRBJ2-1; TRBD1 agrees at 8 bases. The CDR3 has 15 residues. J lost 0 bases, V lost 7 bases, and 5 bases had no gene match. The germline V gene encodes CDR1 LNHDA and CDR2 SQIVND (reference sequence). Here the CDR3 reads CASTADRDSYNEQFF. The CDR3, as DNA: TGTGCCAGTACCGCGGACAGGGACTCCTACAATGAGCAGTTCTTC.

This clonotype was picked up a small number of times. The chain is built from TRBV14 and TRBJ2-5; D uncertain. The germline V and J ends were trimmed by 0 bases and 4 bases, with 6 bases remaining between them. The CDR3 is 13 amino acids. Germline V gene sequence: CDR1 SGHDN, CDR2 FVKESK. As DNA, the CDR3 is TGTGCCAGCAGCCAAGACATCGGAGAGACCCAGTACTTC. Its protein product is CASSQDIGETQYF.

This chain joins TRBV20-1 and TRBJ1-5, with a possible D match to TRBD1 (5 bases). The germline CDR1 and CDR2 sequences are DFQATT and SNEGSKA (reference sequence). V was shortened by 3 bases and J by 3 bases, with 15 bases between the two germline ends. The CDR3 has 15 residues. The DNA for the CDR3 is TGCAGTGCTAGCGGGGGGTATACCCCCAATCAGCCCCAGCATTTT. Amino acid sequence: CSASGGYTPNQPQHF.

The chain couples TRBV27 to TRBJ2-7; 7 nucleotides match TRBD2. Unmatched junction bases numbered 8, after V lost 3 bases and J lost 0 bases. CDR1 and CDR2 (germline): MNHEY, SMNVEV (reference sequence). This CDR3 region has 16 residues. This CDR3 is CASSFLAGKTSYEQYF. The CDR3 coding sequence is TGTGCCAGCAGTTTCTTAGCGGGCAAGACCTCCTACGAGCAGTACTTC.

This clonotype was observed a handful of times. The V call is TRBV18, the J call TRBJ2-6, with D unclear. V was trimmed by 2 bases and J by 2 bases, leaving 4 bases between them. Looked up from germline, CDR1 is KGHSH and CDR2 is LQKENI. The CDR3 spans 14 residues. CDR3 sequence reads: CASSPATGANVLTF. The CDR3 DNA reads as TGTGCCAGCTCACCAGCGACTGGGGCCAACGTCCTGACTTTC.

Many counts were recorded for this clonotype. The CDR3, as DNA: TGTGCCAGCAGTTCGAACCTTGAACAAGAGACCCAGTACTTC. It translates to CASSSNLEQETQYF. The V call is TRBV12-3 or TRBV12-4, the J call TRBJ2-5; D not certain. The CDR3 extends over 14 amino acids. V was cut by 4 bases and J by 2 bases, with 11 bases left in between.

The chain links TRBV3-1 to TRBJ2-3; no definite D call. Germline-derived CDR1 and CDR2 are LGHDT and YNNKEL (reference sequence). The CDR3 consists of 12 residues. V lost 2 bases to trimming and J lost 5 bases, with 5 bases between them. CDR3 loop: CASSQQIDTQYF. CDR3 coding DNA: TGTGCCAGCAGCCAACAGATAGATACGCAGTATTTT.

In its sample, this clonotype was seen many times. V is TRBV15 and J is TRBJ1-2; unclear D gene. Per the germline V gene, CDR1 is LNHNV and CDR2 is YYDKDF (reference sequence). V lost 4 bases, J lost 4 bases, and 4 bases lay in between. The CDR3 has 11 residues. The CDR3 DNA sequence: TGTGCCACCAGCAACAGCTATGGCTACACCTTC. It yields the protein CATSNSYGYTF.

J is TRBJ2-1 and V is TRBV29-1; no clear D gene. CDR3 length: 13 amino acids. V lost 4 bases, J lost 0 bases, and 7 bases lay in between. The germline V gene encodes CDR1 SQVTM and CDR2 ANQGSEA. The DNA for the CDR3 is TGCAGCGTTGGGCCGGGCTCCTACAATGAGCAGTTCTTC. It specifies CSVGPGSYNEQFF.

A few counts support this clonotype. The CDR3 spells CASSLDRTSGANVLTF. The CDR3 DNA is TGCGCCAGCAGCCTCGACCGGACTTCTGGGGCCAACGTCCTGACTTTC. This chain connects TRBV4-3 to TRBJ2-6; possible D gene TRBD2, 5 bases. CDR3 size: 16 residues. Germline V lookup: CDR1 LGHNA, CDR2 YSLEER. Between the trimmed V and J ends, which lost 4 bases and 1 base, there was a span of 11 bases.

This clonotype was seen repeatedly, ten times or more. V and J are TRBV7-9 and TRBJ2-3; D unclear. V shed 3 bases and J shed 4 bases, with 8 bases lying between them. Germline CDR1 is SEHNR and CDR2 is FQNEAQ (reference sequence). This CDR3 has 13 amino acids. The CDR3 sequence is CASSLITADTQYF. CDR3 DNA: TGTGCCAGCAGCTTGATTACAGCAGATACGCAGTATTTT.

J is TRBJ2-1 and V is TRBV10-3; D call uncertain. This CDR3 region has 12 residues. Germline-derived CDR1 and CDR2 are ENHRY and SYGVKD. V lost 2 bases and J lost 5, with 4 bases in between. The CDR3 loop is CAISEGNNEQFF. CDR3 nucleotide sequence: TGTGCCATCAGTGAGGGCAACAATGAGCAGTTCTTC.